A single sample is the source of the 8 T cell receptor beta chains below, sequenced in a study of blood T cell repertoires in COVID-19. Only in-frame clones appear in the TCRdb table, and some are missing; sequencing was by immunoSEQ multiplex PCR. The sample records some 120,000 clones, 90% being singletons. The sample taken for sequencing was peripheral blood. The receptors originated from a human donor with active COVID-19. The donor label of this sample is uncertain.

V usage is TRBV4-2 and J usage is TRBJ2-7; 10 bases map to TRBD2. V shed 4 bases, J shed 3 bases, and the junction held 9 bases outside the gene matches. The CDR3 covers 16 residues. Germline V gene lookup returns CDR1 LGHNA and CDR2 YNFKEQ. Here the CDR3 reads CASSPRGSGGIYEQYF. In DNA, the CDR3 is TGTGCCAGCAGCCCAAGGGGTAGCGGGGGGATCTACGAGCAGTACTTC.

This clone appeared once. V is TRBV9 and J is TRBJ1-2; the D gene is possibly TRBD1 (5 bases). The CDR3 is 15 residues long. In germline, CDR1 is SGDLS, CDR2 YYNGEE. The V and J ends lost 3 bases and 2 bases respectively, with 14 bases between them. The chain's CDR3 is CASSAWTYENYGYTF. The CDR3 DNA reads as TGTGCCAGCAGCGCTTGGACATACGAAAACTATGGCTACACCTTC.

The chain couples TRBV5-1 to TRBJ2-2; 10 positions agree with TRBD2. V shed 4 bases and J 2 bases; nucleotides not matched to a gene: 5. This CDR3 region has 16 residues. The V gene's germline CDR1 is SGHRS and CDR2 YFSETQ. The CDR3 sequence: CASSVGLAVNTGELFF. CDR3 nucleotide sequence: TGCGCCAGCAGCGTCGGACTAGCGGTCAACACCGGGGAGCTGTTTTTT.

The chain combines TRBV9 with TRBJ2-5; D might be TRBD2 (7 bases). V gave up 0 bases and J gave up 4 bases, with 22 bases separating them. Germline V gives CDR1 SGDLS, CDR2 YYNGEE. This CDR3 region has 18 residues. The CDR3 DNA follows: TGTGCCAGCAGCGTAGGCTTTGGGGGAGGGGGGCCTCCAGAGACCCAGTACTTC. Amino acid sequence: CASSVGFGGGGPPETQYF.

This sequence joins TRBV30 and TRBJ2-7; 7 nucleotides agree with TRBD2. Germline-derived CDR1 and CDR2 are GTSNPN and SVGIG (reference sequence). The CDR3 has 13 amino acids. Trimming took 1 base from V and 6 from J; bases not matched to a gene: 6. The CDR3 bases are TGTGCCTGGAGTGAGCGGGGCGTTGGCGAGCAGTACTTC. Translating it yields CAWSERGVGEQYF.

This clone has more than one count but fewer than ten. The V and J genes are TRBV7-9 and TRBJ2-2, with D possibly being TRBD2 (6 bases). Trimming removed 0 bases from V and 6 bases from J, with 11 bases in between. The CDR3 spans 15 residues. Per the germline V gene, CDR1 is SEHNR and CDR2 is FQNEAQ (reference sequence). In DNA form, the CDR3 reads TGTGCCAGCAGCTTAGCTCATGGGAGGCCCGGGGAGCTGTTTTTT. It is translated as CASSLAHGRPGELFF.

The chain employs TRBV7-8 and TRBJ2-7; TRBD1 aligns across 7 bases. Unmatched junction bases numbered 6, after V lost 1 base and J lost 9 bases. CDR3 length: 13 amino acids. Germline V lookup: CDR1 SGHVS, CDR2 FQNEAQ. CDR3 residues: CASSLDVAGGQYF. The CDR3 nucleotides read TGTGCCAGCAGCTTAGACGTGGCAGGGGGGCAGTACTTC. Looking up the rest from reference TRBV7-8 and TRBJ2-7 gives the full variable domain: GAGVSQSPRYKVAKRGQDVALRCDPISGHVSLFWYQQALGQGPEFLTYFQNEAQLDKSGLPSDRFFAERPEGSVSTLKIQRTQQEDSAVYLCASSLDVAGGQYFGPGTRLTVT.

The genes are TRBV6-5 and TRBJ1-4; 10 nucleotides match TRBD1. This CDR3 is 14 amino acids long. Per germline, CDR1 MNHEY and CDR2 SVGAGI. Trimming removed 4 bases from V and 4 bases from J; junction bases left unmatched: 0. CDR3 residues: CASSWDRGNEKLFF. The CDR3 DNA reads TGTGCCAGCAGTTGGGACAGGGGTAATGAAAAACTGTTTTTT.